These 14 T cell receptor beta chains were sequenced from one sample in a study of CD8 T cells in Susac syndrome. An input of about 0.5 to 1 ug of RNA was subjected to reverse transcription using random hexamers. TCRdb re-derived calls from the immunoSEQ multiplex PCR reads in MiXCR, one entry per CDR3 protein. The sample contains 150,000 to 200,000 distinct CDR3 sequences, about 94% of which appear only once. What was sequenced was CD4+ T cells from PBMCs. The receptors were gathered from a human donor in good health.

The chain uses TRBV20-1 and TRBJ1-5, with 7 bases identical to TRBD1. With 5 bases clipped from V and 2 bases from J, the junction kept 6 bases outside the gene matches. There are 14 residues in the CDR3. Germline assignment: CDR1 DFQATT and CDR2 SNEGSKA (reference sequence). The CDR3 sequence: CSAWTGKGNQPQHF. CDR3 in DNA: TGCAGTGCTTGGACAGGTAAAGGCAATCAGCCCCAGCATTTT.

The chain employs TRBV12-3 or TRBV12-4 and TRBJ2-5, with 8 bases matching TRBD2. The CDR3 contains 16 residues. V dropped 5 bases and J dropped 7; count of bases not matched to a gene: 15. For the CDR3, the DNA is TGTGCCAGCAGTCCCCGGACTAGCACCCCCGGACGGACCCAGTACTTC. This translates into CASSPRTSTPGRTQYF.

This clonotype was seen only a few times. The genes are TRBV19 and TRBJ1-2; 7 nucleotides agree with TRBD1. The CDR3 is made up of 15 amino acids. CDR1 is LNHDA, CDR2 SQIVND, per germline (reference sequence). The V gene end was trimmed by 2 bases and the J gene end by 5 bases; junction bases not matched to a gene: 8. CDR3 bases: TGTGCCAGTAGTATAATATACCCAGGGGGGTATGGCTACACCTTC. It encodes CASSIIYPGGYGYTF.

The chain is built from TRBV5-4 and TRBJ1-6, with D possibly matching TRBD1 (6 bases). Trimming took off 0 bases at V and 8 bases at J, with 12 bases between the two ends. Germline V lookup: CDR1 SGHNT, CDR2 YYREEE (reference sequence). CDR3 length equals 15 residues. The DNA for the CDR3 is TGTGCCAGCAGCTTGGCCCAGGGGACGGATTCACCCCTCCACTTT. This sequence encodes CASSLAQGTDSPLHF.

The chain recombines TRBV7-2 with TRBJ2-6; D is uncertain. V was pared by 4 bases and J by 4 bases, with 11 bases between. The CDR3 totals 15 residues. Germline V gives CDR1 SGHTA, CDR2 FQGNSA. The CDR3 nucleotides are TGTGCCAGCAGCTCCCCTAAGTCCGGGGCCAACGTCCTGACTTTC. Residues: CASSSPKSGANVLTF.

The chain joins TRBV10-2 to TRBJ2-7; no clear D. Germline CDR1 reads WSHSY; CDR2 reads SAAADI. Trimming cost V 3 bases and J 3 bases, with 6 bases left between them. CDR3 size: 12 residues. The CDR3 loop is CASSDRIYEQYF. The CDR3 nucleotides read TGCGCCAGCAGTGATCGAATCTACGAGCAGTACTTC.

V is TRBV5-4 and J is TRBJ1-1, with D tentatively TRBD1 (5 bases). CDR1 is SGHNT, CDR2 YYREEE, per germline (reference sequence). Trimming took 4 bases from V and 3 from J, leaving 19 bases between them. The CDR3 spans 16 residues. CDR3 nucleotides: TGTGCCAGCAGCCCTGGCGGGGGGGGTGGGGACACTGAAGCTTTCTTT. It codes for CASSPGGGGGDTEAFF.

CDR3 coding DNA: TGTGCCAGCAGCTGGGACAGGGGGACAGAGACCCAGTACTTC. This gives the protein CASSWDRGTETQYF. The chain carries TRBV5-6 and TRBJ2-5, with 11 nucleotides matching TRBD1. CDR1 and CDR2 (germline): SGHDT, YYEEEE. CDR3 length equals 14 residues. The V segment lost 3 bases and the J segment 4 bases; nucleotides outside the gene matches: 2.

This chain joins TRBV23-1 and TRBJ2-5; 10 nucleotides line up with TRBD2. TRBV23-1 is known as an ORF, though its function is uncertain. This CDR3 region has 15 residues. The V and J ends lost 0 bases and 3 bases, in that order; junction bases with no gene match: 1. CDR3 nucleotides: TGCGCCAGCAGTCAATCCCTAGCGGGGGAAGAGACCCAGTACTTC. Translated, it gives CASSQSLAGEETQYF.

CDR3 DNA sequence: TGCAGCGTTGATGGGGGCTCGGGCGCTGAAGCTTTCTTT. It is translated as CSVDGGSGAEAFF. The chain uses TRBV29-1 and TRBJ1-1, with D possibly TRBD1 on 6 matching bases. The CDR3 spans 13 residues. The germline V gene encodes CDR1 SQVTM and CDR2 ANQGSEA. V was clipped by 3 bases and J by 6 bases, with 14 bases between them.

Only one count was recorded for this clonotype. The chain uses TRBV7-2 and TRBJ2-3; 13 positions match TRBD2. Germline trimming cut 3 bases from V and 10 bases from J; bases unmatched to any gene: 10. CDR3 length: 16 amino acids. Looked up from germline, CDR1 is SGHTA and CDR2 is FQGNSA. Written as DNA, the CDR3 is TGTGCCAGCAGCTTGGGACTAGCGGGGTTAGGGGGGTCGCAGTATTTT. It codes for CASSLGLAGLGGSQYF.

This chain connects TRBV12-3 or TRBV12-4 to TRBJ1-5, with 9 bases fitting TRBD1. The V and J ends lost 2 bases and 7 bases, in that order; junction bases with no gene match: 6. The CDR3 contains 15 residues. CDR3 protein: CASSLSGTGSQPQHF. The CDR3 DNA sequence: TGTGCCAGCAGTTTATCCGGGACAGGGAGCCAGCCCCAGCATTTT.

The V call is TRBV6-5, the J call TRBJ1-2; TRBD1 might be the D (5 bases). V dropped 5 bases and J dropped 6 bases, with 13 bases sitting between them. The CDR3 runs to 13 residues. In germline, CDR1 is MNHEY, CDR2 SVGAGI. The CDR3 here is CASSRGTTDGYTF. In DNA form, the CDR3 reads TGTGCCAGCAGTCGCGGGACTACCGATGGCTACACCTTC.

The chain recombines TRBV5-1 with TRBJ1-2; D is ambiguous. CDR1 and CDR2 (germline): SGHRS, YFSETQ. This CDR3 contains 16 residues. The V end was cut by 0 bases, the J end by 2 bases, with 14 bases between. CDR3 DNA: TGCGCCAGCAGCTTGGCATCACGGGGTTTAAACTATGGCTACACCTTC. It is translated as CASSLASRGLNYGYTF.